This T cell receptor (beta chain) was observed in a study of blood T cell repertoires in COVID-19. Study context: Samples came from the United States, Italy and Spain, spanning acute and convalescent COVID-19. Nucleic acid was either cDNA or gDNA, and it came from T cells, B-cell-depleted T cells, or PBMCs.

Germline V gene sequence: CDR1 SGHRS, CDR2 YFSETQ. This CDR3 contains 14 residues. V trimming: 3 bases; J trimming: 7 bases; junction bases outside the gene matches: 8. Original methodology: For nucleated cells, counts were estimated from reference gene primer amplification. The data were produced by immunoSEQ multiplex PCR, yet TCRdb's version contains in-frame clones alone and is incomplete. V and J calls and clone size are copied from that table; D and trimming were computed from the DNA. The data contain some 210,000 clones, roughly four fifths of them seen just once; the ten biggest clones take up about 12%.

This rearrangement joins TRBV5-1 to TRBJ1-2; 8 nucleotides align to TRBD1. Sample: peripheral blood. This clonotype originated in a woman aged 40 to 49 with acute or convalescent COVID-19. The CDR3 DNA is TGCGCCAGCAGCTCGAATGACAGGGGACGTGGCTACACCTTC. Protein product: CASSSNDRGRGYTF.